Listed below are T cell receptor beta chains from one sample, sequenced in a study of blood T cell repertoires in COVID-19. Profiling relied on immunoSEQ multiplex PCR, and the TCRdb table lists in-frame clones only, not all of them. The sample has some 200,000 clones, approximately 86% seen once. Material: peripheral blood. The receptors were sampled from a woman older than 75 in a cohort sampled during active or convalescent COVID-19. Each CDR3 is given with its conserved first and last residue. The order of the fields is CDR3 length, D gene, J gene, V gene, clone size, CDR3 DNA, CDR3 protein. A D gene is named only where the DNA matches it firmly. Size tells how often a clone was seen (once, few, many) or the class of an expanded clone, and some rows leave it out.

>12|TRBD1|TRBJ2-7|TRBV28|-
TGTGCCATCTCGGGACAGTACTACGAGCAGTACTTC
CAISGQYYEQYF
>16|TRBD2|TRBJ2-3|TRBV6-5|-
TGTGCCAGCAGTTACTCGACTAGCGGGGAGGCAGATACGCAGTATTTT
CASSYSTSGEADTQYF
>15|-|TRBJ2-1|TRBV4-1|once
TGCGCCAGCAGCCCCCGCGGTAGCGGCTACAATGAGCAGTTCTTC
CASSPRGSGYNEQFF
>15|-|TRBJ1-2|TRBV7-8|-
TGTGCCAGCAGCTTAGTTTTGTCGATGCGTGGTGGCTACACCTTC
CASSLVLSMRGGYTF
>17|-|TRBJ1-5|TRBV21-1|few
TGTGCCAGCAGCAAGGCCCTGACGGGACAGGTAAATCAGCCCCAGCATTTT
CASSKALTGQVNQPQHF
>14|-|TRBJ2-2|TRBV7-9|-
TGTGCCAGCAGCTCCCTTTTGTACACCGGGGAGCTGTTTTTT
CASSSLLYTGELFF
>17|TRBD1|TRBJ1-2|TRBV11-3|few
TGTGCCAGCAGCTTAGGGGGGACAGGCGCTTCTGTGGATGGCTACACCTTC
CASSLGGTGASVDGYTF
>14|-|TRBJ1-2|TRBV7-9|few
TGTGCCAGCAGCTCAATACGGCAGGGGATCGGCTACACCTTC
CASSSIRQGIGYTF
>13|TRBD1|TRBJ1-6|TRBV27|-
TGTGCCAGCAGTAGGGACAGAGTTTCACCCCTCCACTTT
CASSRDRVSPLHF
>16|TRBD2|TRBJ2-5|TRBV7-8|-
TGTGCCAGCAGCCCACCCGGGACTAGCGAACAAGAGACCCAGTACTTC
CASSPPGTSEQETQYF
>14|-|TRBJ2-7|TRBV7-2|-
TGTGCCAGCAGCCCCACCGGGATGCGCTACGAGCAGTACTTC
CASSPTGMRYEQYF
>14|-|TRBJ1-2|TRBV5-3|-
TGTGCCAGAAGCTCCGGCGCAGGCGTCTATGGCTACACCTTC
CARSSGAGVYGYTF
>17|-|TRBJ2-7|TRBV9|-
TGTGCCAGCAGCGGGTCCAGGCTTCGCCGCTTGTCCTACGAGCAGTACTTC
CASSGSRLRRLSYEQYF
>16|TRBD2|TRBJ2-1|TRBV5-1|once
TGCGCCAGCAGCTTGGGAGCGGGAGGGCGGGCACATGAGCAGTTCTTC
CASSLGAGGRAHEQFF
>15|-|TRBJ1-5|TRBV7-4|-
TGTGCCAGCAGCTTAGCACCCAGTAGCAATCAGCCCCAGCATTTT
CASSLAPSSNQPQHF
>13|TRBD1|TRBJ2-7|TRBV6-2/TRBV6-3|once
TGTGCCAGCAGTTACGGGACAGGATACGAGCAGTACTTC
CASSYGTGYEQYF
>14|-|TRBJ1-2|TRBV28|-
TGTGCCAGCTCCTGGGCGACAGTCAACTATGGCTACACCTTC
CASSWATVNYGYTF
>15|-|TRBJ2-5|TRBV9|-
TGTGCCAGCAGCGTAATGGCGGGGAAACAAGAGACCCAGTACTTC
CASSVMAGKQETQYF
>16|TRBD1|TRBJ2-3|TRBV5-1|-
TGCGCCAGCAGCTCTAGACGGACAGGGGGGACAGATACGCAGTATTTT
CASSSRRTGGTDTQYF
>13|-|TRBJ2-1|TRBV9|many
TGTGCCAGCAGCTCCAGCTCCTACAATGAGCAGTTCTTC
CASSSSSYNEQFF
>15|TRBD2|TRBJ2-5|TRBV2|-
TGTGCCAGCAGTGAGGTAGCGGGGCCCCAAGAGACCCAGTACTTC
CASSEVAGPQETQYF
>14|TRBD1|TRBJ1-2|TRBV11-3|few
TGTGCCAGCAGCCCTGACCGACAGGGTTATGGCTACACCTTC
CASSPDRQGYGYTF
>13|TRBD1|TRBJ1-2|TRBV6-5|-
TGTGCCAGCACCCTGACAGGGGTCTATGGCTACACCTTC
CASTLTGVYGYTF
>13|-|TRBJ2-2|TRBV7-7|-
TGTGCTAGCAGCTTAACGGGAGCCGGGGAGCTGTTTTTT
CASSLTGAGELFF
>17|-|TRBJ2-7|TRBV21-1|-
TGTGCCAGCAGCAAAGTGCACCGGGACAGGGACCTCTACGAGCAGTACTTC
CASSKVHRDRDLYEQYF
>16|TRBD2|TRBJ2-5|TRBV7-2|-
TGTGCCAGCGGGCCGGGATCGGCGGGAGTAGGAGAGACCCAGTACTTC
CASGPGSAGVGETQYF
>15|-|TRBJ2-4|TRBV7-8|-
TGTGCCAGCAGCTTAACTGGTGGGAGTAAAAACATTCAGTACTTC
CASSLTGGSKNIQYF
>15|-|TRBJ2-3|TRBV3-1/TRBV3-2|few
TGTGCCAGCAGGCTACAGGGAGGGGCCACAGATACGCAGTATTTT
CASRLQGGATDTQYF
>15|-|TRBJ1-2|TRBV6-5|few
TGTGCCAGCAGTTACTCCGGCACTACTAACTATGGCTACACCTTC
CASSYSGTTNYGYTF
>16|-|TRBJ2-7|TRBV7-2|once
TGTGCCAGCAGCCACTATGGACAGTCGTCCTCGGGGGAGCAGTACTTC
CASSHYGQSSSGEQYF
>14|-|TRBJ1-5|TRBV10-2|-
TGCGCCAGCAGTGGGTCCATTCACAATCAGCCCCAGCATTTT
CASSGSIHNQPQHF
>15|TRBD1|TRBJ1-4|TRBV6-1|once
TGTGCCAGCAGTGCAGCCGGGACAGCGGGTGAAAAACTGTTTTTT
CASSAAGTAGEKLFF
>14|-|TRBJ1-2|TRBV20-1|-
TGCAGTGCTAGTGGTGGCCCCGAGGAATATGGCTACACCTTC
CSASGGPEEYGYTF
>16|TRBD1|TRBJ2-7|TRBV4-1|-
TGCGCCAGCAGCCATGTAAACAGGGGAGCTAGGTACGAGCAGTACTTC
CASSHVNRGARYEQYF
>16|TRBD1|TRBJ1-6|TRBV5-6|-
TGTGCCAGCAGCTATGGATACGGACAGGGAAATTCACCCCTCCACTTT
CASSYGYGQGNSPLHF
>13|-|TRBJ2-1|TRBV10-1|-
TGCGCCAGCAGTGACGGGAGATTCAATGAGCAGTTCTTC
CASSDGRFNEQFF
>14|-|TRBJ1-3|TRBV6-1|-
TGTGCCAGCAGTGATTCCAGGACTGGAAACACCATATATTTT
CASSDSRTGNTIYF
>15|TRBD1|TRBJ1-5|TRBV10-3|-
TGTGCCATCAGTGAGAGGGGGCAGAGCAATCAGCCCCAGCATTTT
CAISERGQSNQPQHF
>16|TRBD1|TRBJ1-4|TRBV27|-
TGTGCCAGCAGTTTATCTCCCGGGACAGGAGGGGAAAAACTGTTTTTT
CASSLSPGTGGEKLFF